Shown below are 10 T cell receptor beta chains from a single sample sequenced in a study of T cell changes during pregnancy in multiple sclerosis. TCRdb's copy holds only in-frame clones and misses some; the assay was immunoSEQ multiplex PCR. The table has roughly 60,000 clones, over 85% seen once. The sequencing here drew on peripheral blood, taken in the second trimester of pregnancy. These receptor sequences come from a female donor with multiple sclerosis, enrolled in a pregnancy study.

The chain links TRBV10-3 to TRBJ1-5; tentative D call: TRBD1 (5 bases). The germline V gene encodes CDR1 ENHRY and CDR2 SYGVKD. This CDR3 has 15 residues. V lost 0 bases, J lost 6 bases, and 12 bases lay in between. Here the CDR3 reads CAISESTRVGQPQHF. In DNA, the CDR3 is TGTGCCATCAGTGAGTCGACCAGGGTGGGTCAGCCCCAGCATTTT.

This clone was detected only once. The genes are TRBV19 and TRBJ2-7; 8 bases align to TRBD2. The CDR3 loop spans 14 amino acids. With 4 bases clipped from V and 2 bases from J, the junction kept 4 bases outside the gene matches. The germline CDR1 and CDR2 sequences are LNHDA and SQIVND (reference sequence). The CDR3 loop reads CASSTPGLAYEQYF. CDR3 coding DNA: TGTGCCAGTAGTACGCCGGGACTAGCCTACGAGCAGTACTTC. Using reference TRBV19 and TRBJ2-7 for the parts outside the CDR3, the full variable domain is DGGITQSPKYLFRKEGQNVTLSCEQNLNHDAMYWYRQDPGQGLRLIYYSQIVNDFQKGDIAEGYSVSREKKESFPLTVTSAQKNPTAFYLCASSTPGLAYEQYFGPGTRLTVT.

This chain joins TRBV29-1 and TRBJ2-1; D gene unclear. This CDR3 is 14 amino acids long. Germline CDR1 is SQVTM and CDR2 is ANQGSEA. The V end was cut by 6 bases, the J end by 0 bases, with 12 bases between. CDR3 residues: CSVATSYSYNEQFF. CDR3 nucleotide sequence: TGCAGCGTCGCGACATCCTACTCCTACAATGAGCAGTTCTTC.

The chain is built from TRBV19 and TRBJ2-1; D is undetermined. V shed 5 bases and J shed 0 bases, with 11 bases lying between them. Germline CDR1 is LNHDA and CDR2 is SQIVND (reference sequence). The CDR3 spans 15 residues. The chain's CDR3 is CASSSRLYSYNEQFF. The CDR3 DNA is TGTGCCAGTAGTTCCCGACTTTACTCCTACAATGAGCAGTTCTTC.

This chain uses TRBV23-1 with TRBJ2-7; 7 bases match TRBD2. TRBV23-1 is assigned to the ORF class and has an uncertain function. This CDR3 region has 17 residues. Trimming at V came to 2 bases and at J to 1 base, leaving 11 bases not matched to a gene. CDR3 loop: CASSQREKRGKSYEQYF. The CDR3 nucleotides are TGCGCCAGCAGTCAAAGGGAAAAGCGGGGTAAATCCTACGAGCAGTACTTC.

The rearrangement joins TRBV7-9 to TRBJ2-7, with TRBD2 matching 8 bases. The V and J ends lost 5 bases and 3 bases, in that order; junction bases with no gene match: 9. CDR1 and CDR2 (germline): SEHNR, FQNEAQ (reference sequence). This CDR3 is built from 15 residues. In nucleotides, the CDR3 is TGTGCCAGCAGCCCCGGGGGGGGGATGGACTACGAGCAGTACTTC. Translated: CASSPGGGMDYEQYF.

This clone was picked up one time. The rearrangement links TRBV18 to TRBJ2-3; D is unclear. V was pared by 0 bases and J by 1 base, with 8 bases between. This CDR3 has 15 amino acids. The germline CDR1 and CDR2 sequences are KGHSH and LQKENI. CDR3 loop: CASSPPLQGTDTQYF. DNA for the CDR3: TGTGCCAGCTCACCACCGCTCCAGGGCACAGATACGCAGTATTTT.

V usage is TRBV5-1 and J usage is TRBJ2-7, with 11 nucleotides matching TRBD1. The CDR3 has 14 residues. Germline V gene lookup returns CDR1 SGHRS and CDR2 YFSETQ. The V segment lost 0 bases and the J segment 6 bases; nucleotides outside the gene matches: 2. CDR3 DNA sequence: TGCGCCAGCAGCTTGGGGACAGGGGGCGGCGAGCAGTACTTC. Protein product: CASSLGTGGGEQYF.

The rearrangement uses TRBV6-5 and TRBJ2-4; D is uncertain. V lost 4 bases and J lost 6, with 4 bases in between. Germline V gene sequence: CDR1 MNHEY, CDR2 SVGAGI. The CDR3 covers 11 residues. CDR3 bases: TGTGCCAGCAGTTCGTTAAACATTCAGTACTTC. Translation gives CASSSLNIQYF.

The V call is TRBV11-2, the J call TRBJ2-7, with D perhaps TRBD2 (6 bases). Between the trimmed V and J ends, which lost 1 base and 5 bases, there was a span of 15 bases. The germline CDR1 and CDR2 sequences are SGHAT and FQNNGV. CDR3 length: 15 amino acids. Here the CDR3 reads CASSLGEVGNHEQYF. The CDR3, as DNA: TGTGCCAGCAGCTTAGGGGAGGTAGGGAACCACGAGCAGTACTTC.